The 11 T cell receptor beta chains reported below all come from one sample, sequenced in a study of shared clonotypes between healthy human individuals. Produced via immunoSEQ multiplex PCR; TCRdb's table is partial and in-frame only. This sample yields some 2,000,000 clones, of which roughly 95% are seen a single time; less than 0.15% belongs to the top ten. Sequencing was done on a sample of naive CD4+ T cells sorted from blood. Subset: CD45RA+ positively selected. The receptors come from a man aged 18 to 30 in good health.

This clone was picked up a small number of times. The same CDR3 arises from other DNA sequences in this sample as well. This rearrangement joins TRBV5-1 to TRBJ2-7; the match to TRBD1 covers 7 bases. CDR3 length: 15 amino acids. Germline V gives CDR1 SGHRS, CDR2 YFSETQ. V lost 0 bases, J lost 0 bases, and 3 bases stayed unmatched. CDR3 protein: CASSLEAGGSYEQYF. In nucleotides, the CDR3 is TGCGCCAGCAGCTTGGAGGCAGGGGGCTCCTACGAGCAGTACTTC. The variable domain in full, with the rest retrieved from reference TRBV5-1 and TRBJ2-7, is KAGVTQTPRYLIKTRGQQVTLSCSPISGHRSVSWYQQTPGQGLQFLFEYFSETQRNKGNFPGRFSGRQFSNSRSEMNVSTLELGDSALYLCASSLEAGGSYEQYFGPGTRLTVT.

On this clone itself: This CDR3 is also generated by other DNA sequences in the sample. The V and J genes are TRBV2 and TRBJ1-6; 7 bases map to TRBD1. Germline values: CDR1 SNHLY, CDR2 FYNNEI. With V trimmed by 0 bases and J by 7 bases, 0 bases remained unmatched. CDR3 length: 14 amino acids. The CDR3 loop reads CASSEAGGNSPLHF. DNA for the CDR3: TGTGCCAGCAGTGAAGCAGGGGGCAATTCACCCCTCCACTTT.

This chain uses TRBV28 with TRBJ1-5; 9 nucleotides agree with TRBD1. The junction had 9 bases not matched to a gene; V was cut back by 10 bases and J by 5 bases. Germline V gene data show CDR1 as MDHEN and CDR2 as SYDVKM. This CDR3 has 14 amino acids. CDR3 DNA: TGTGCCACGTCAAGACAGGGGGACGATCAGCCCCAGCATTTT. It codes for CATSRQGDDQPQHF.

The V gene is TRBV28, the J gene TRBJ1-5; unclear D gene. The CDR3 contains 16 residues. Trimming removed 5 bases at V and 2 bases at J, with 16 bases between. Germline V gene lookup returns CDR1 MDHEN and CDR2 SYDVKM. The CDR3 loop reads CASSPARRVGNQPQHF. In DNA, the CDR3 is TGTGCCAGCAGTCCCGCGCGTAGGGTCGGCAATCAGCCCCAGCATTTT.

The chain recombines TRBV19 with TRBJ1-2; 7 bases are shared with TRBD1. Germline values: CDR1 LNHDA, CDR2 SQIVND (reference sequence). CDR3 length: 14 amino acids. The junction had 1 base not matched to a gene; V was cut back by 1 base and J by 2 bases. The CDR3 protein is CASSIVTGNYGYTF. The CDR3 DNA sequence: TGTGCCAGTAGTATAGTGACAGGGAACTATGGCTACACCTTC.

The genes are TRBV10-2 and TRBJ2-2; possible D gene TRBD1, 5 bases. The CDR3 spans 12 residues. The germline V gene encodes CDR1 WSHSY and CDR2 SAAADI. V was clipped by 8 bases and J by 6 bases, with 10 bases between them. CDR3 loop: CASSQGAGELFF. The CDR3 nucleotides read TGCGCCAGCTCCCAGGGTGCCGGGGAGCTGTTTTTT.

The rearrangement links TRBV5-6 to TRBJ2-5; no reliable D call. Germline lookup yields CDR1 SGHDT and CDR2 YYEEEE. Trimming pared 2 bases from V and 2 bases from J, leaving 10 bases between. This CDR3 spans 14 amino acids. CDR3 loop: CASSFYEAQETQYF. CDR3 DNA: TGTGCCAGCAGCTTCTATGAGGCGCAAGAGACCCAGTACTTC.

Concerning this clone: At the DNA level, this CDR3 is encoded by other sequences in the same sample as well. The chain combines TRBV6-1 with TRBJ2-7; 8 bases align to TRBD2. The length of the CDR3 is 14 residues. After removal of 6 bases from V and 2 bases from J, the junction contained 6 bases not matched to a gene. CDR1 is MNHNS and CDR2 is SASEGT in the germline V gene. In nucleotides, the CDR3 is TGTGCCAGCAGGTCGGGAGGGGGGACCTACGAGCAGTACTTC. This translates into CASRSGGGTYEQYF.

The rearrangement uses TRBV2 and TRBJ2-5; D remains unclear. The CDR3 sequence is 12 residues long. Germline CDR1 reads SNHLY; CDR2 reads FYNNEI. V was trimmed by 0 bases and J by 6 bases, leaving 5 bases between them. In nucleotides, the CDR3 is TGTGCCAGCAGTGAAGCGCAACAGACCCAGTACTTC. Its protein product is CASSEAQQTQYF.

The chain is built from TRBV27 and TRBJ2-7, with 7 bases that match TRBD2. V was clipped by 6 bases and J by 0 bases; unmatched bases: 8. Germline values: CDR1 MNHEY, CDR2 SMNVEV (reference sequence). This CDR3 has 15 residues. CDR3 sequence (DNA): TGTGCCAGCAGGGCGGGGGACCGGCTCTCCTACGAGCAGTACTTC. Its translation is CASRAGDRLSYEQYF.

As to this clone: Other DNA sequences in the same sample also yield this CDR3. This chain links TRBV6-5 with TRBJ1-2; D is unclear. Germline V CDR1 and CDR2: MNHEY, SVGAGI. The CDR3 covers 14 residues. The ends were cut back, 0 bases at V and 8 bases at J, with 13 bases in the middle. The CDR3 nucleotides read TGTGCCAGCAGTTACTCGAGTCTCGGAGGAGGCTACACCTTC. Encoded protein: CASSYSSLGGGYTF.